The 9 T cell receptor beta chains in this list originate from one sample, sequenced in a study of sequential checkpoint blockade in melanoma. Some clones are missing from TCRdb's copy, which holds only in-frame ones; the method was immunoSEQ multiplex PCR. The sample carries thousands of clones, roughly a fifth recorded once. Specified treatment: randomized to nivolumab then ipilimumab (arm A) or the reverse (arm B). The sample in question was tumor tissue (inferred from file names), obtained from a patient given nivolumab and ipilimumab in sequence. The receptors were gathered from a human donor with melanoma.

The chain carries TRBV14 and TRBJ1-6; tentatively, D is TRBD1 (5 bases). The germline gives CDR1 SGHDN, CDR2 FVKESK. This CDR3 is built from 13 residues. The V gene lost 4 bases and the J gene lost 11 bases, with 12 bases spanning the gap. CDR3 loop: CASSRDVTAPLHF. CDR3 sequence (DNA): TGTGCCAGCAGCCGGGACGTTACGGCACCCCTCCACTTT.

The CDR3 DNA sequence: TGTGCCAGCAGTTCTTACTCGGGGAACACTGAAGCTTTCTTT. Translating it yields CASSSYSGNTEAFF. The rearrangement uses TRBV6-8 and TRBJ1-1, with D unclear. CDR1 MNHGY and CDR2 SAAAGT come from the germline V gene. The V and J ends lost 4 bases and 1 base respectively, with 10 bases between them. This CDR3 is built from 14 residues.

This sequence joins TRBV6-8 and TRBJ1-6; no clear D gene. CDR3 length equals 12 residues. Germline loops: CDR1 MNHGY, CDR2 SAAAGT. Trimming removed 6 bases from V and 6 bases from J, with 6 bases in between. The CDR3 sequence: CASSRPNSPLHF. The DNA for the CDR3 is TGTGCCAGCAGCCGCCCTAATTCACCCCTCCACTTT.

The CDR3 loop is CASSYSGGSNQPQHF. Written as DNA, the CDR3 is TGCGCCAGCAGCTATTCAGGGGGGAGCAATCAGCCCCAGCATTTT. V is TRBV5-1 and J is TRBJ1-5, with TRBD1 identical over 7 bases. Germline lookup yields CDR1 SGHRS and CDR2 YFSETQ. The CDR3 loop spans 15 amino acids. V shed 3 bases, J shed 1 base, and the junction held 4 bases outside the gene matches.

In this sample, this clone turned up many times. The rearrangement joins TRBV6-8 to TRBJ2-1; 7 bases are a match to TRBD2. After removal of 4 bases from V and 13 bases from J, the junction contained 7 bases not matched to a gene. Germline V gene data show CDR1 as MNHGY and CDR2 as SAAAGT. This CDR3 contains 12 residues. The CDR3 reads CASSSQREQQFF. The DNA of the CDR3 is TGTGCCAGCAGTTCCCAGCGGGAACAACAGTTCTTC.

In nucleotides, the CDR3 is TGCGCCAGCTCTACCCTCGGCGACAGGTACAATGAGCAGTTCTTC. This translates into CASSTLGDRYNEQFF. This sequence joins TRBV5-1 and TRBJ2-1; maybe TRBD1 (6 bases). Trimming cost V 7 bases and J 4 bases, with 18 bases left between them. Germline CDR1 and CDR2: SGHRS and YFSETQ. The CDR3 length is 15 residues.

This clone was seen only once. The chain links TRBV5-1 to TRBJ2-5; possibly TRBD1 for D (5 bases). Germline V lookup: CDR1 SGHRS, CDR2 YFSETQ. Trimming removed 3 bases at V and 2 bases at J, with 17 bases between. The CDR3 is made up of 16 amino acids. The CDR3 DNA reads as TGCGCCAGCAGCTACACATCGGATGGGGCTCAAGAGACCCAGTACTTC. It translates to CASSYTSDGAQETQYF.

This clone rates as medium-sized (0.01 to 0.1%). The V and J genes are TRBV11-3 and TRBJ2-5; a possible D gene is TRBD1 (6 bases). This CDR3 has 15 residues. Per the germline V gene, CDR1 is SGHNT and CDR2 is YENEEA. The V and J ends lost 5 bases and 1 base respectively, with 14 bases between them. This CDR3 reads CASSPIGQTQETQYF. As DNA, the CDR3 is TGTGCCAGCAGCCCGATCGGACAGACCCAAGAGACCCAGTACTTC.

This sequence joins TRBV6-8 and TRBJ2-1; 7 nucleotides line up with TRBD1. V was pared by 0 bases and J by 3 bases, with 8 bases of the junction left unmatched. The germline V gene has CDR1 MNHGY and CDR2 SAAAGT. The CDR3 runs to 17 residues. The CDR3 nucleotides read TGTGCCAGCAGTTACTCGCCCCCGACAGGGATCTACAATGAGCAGTTCTTC. It encodes CASSYSPPTGIYNEQFF.